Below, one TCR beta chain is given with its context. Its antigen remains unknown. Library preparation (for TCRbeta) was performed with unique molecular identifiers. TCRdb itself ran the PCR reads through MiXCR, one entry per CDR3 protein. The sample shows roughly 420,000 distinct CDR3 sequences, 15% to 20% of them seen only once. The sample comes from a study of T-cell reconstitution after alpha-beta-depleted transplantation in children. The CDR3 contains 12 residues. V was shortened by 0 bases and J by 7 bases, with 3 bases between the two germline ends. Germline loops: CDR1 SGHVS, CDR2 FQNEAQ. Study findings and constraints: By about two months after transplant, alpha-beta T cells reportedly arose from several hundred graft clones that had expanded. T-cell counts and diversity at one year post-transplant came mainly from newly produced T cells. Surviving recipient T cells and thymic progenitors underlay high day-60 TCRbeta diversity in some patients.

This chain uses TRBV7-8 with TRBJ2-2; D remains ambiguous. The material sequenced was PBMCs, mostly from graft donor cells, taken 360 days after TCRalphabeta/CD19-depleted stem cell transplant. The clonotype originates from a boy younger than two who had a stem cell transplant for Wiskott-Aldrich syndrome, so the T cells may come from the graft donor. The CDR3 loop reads CASSLAVGELFF. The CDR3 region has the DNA TGTGCCAGCAGCTTAGCGGTCGGGGAGCTGTTTTTT.